A single sample is the source of the 11 T cell receptor beta chains below, sequenced in a study of CD8 T cells in Susac syndrome. Random hexamers were used to reverse transcribe the RNA input (about 0.5 to 1 ug). Via MiXCR, TCRdb re-called the immunoSEQ multiplex PCR reads, giving one row per CDR3 protein. This table has roughly 120,000 distinct CDR3 sequences, 85% to 95% appearing once. Source material: CD4+ T cells from PBMCs. The receptors come from a human donor with multiple sclerosis.

The rearrangement links TRBV5-1 to TRBJ1-2, with 7 bases lining up with TRBD1. The junction had 7 bases not matched to a gene; V was cut back by 0 bases and J by 2 bases. This CDR3 is 16 amino acids long. The V gene's germline CDR1 is SGHRS and CDR2 YFSETQ. The CDR3 sequence: CASSLAPGQPNYGYTF. The CDR3 DNA sequence: TGCGCCAGCAGCTTGGCCCCGGGACAGCCGAACTATGGCTACACCTTC. The full variable domain, in which reference TRBV5-1 and TRBJ1-2 provide the parts outside the CDR3, is KAGVTQTPRYLIKTRGQQVTLSCSPISGHRSVSWYQQTPGQGLQFLFEYFSETQRNKGNFPGRFSGRQFSNSRSEMNVSTLELGDSALYLCASSLAPGQPNYGYTFGSGTRLTVV.

The V gene is TRBV5-1, the J gene TRBJ2-7; 8 positions match TRBD1. V shed 2 bases, J shed 5 bases, and the junction held 6 bases outside the gene matches. Per germline, CDR1 SGHRS and CDR2 YFSETQ. CDR3 length: 14 residues. The CDR3 sequence is CASSLWTGFNEQYF. CDR3 sequence (DNA): TGCGCCAGCAGCTTATGGACAGGGTTCAACGAGCAGTACTTC.

CDR3 loop: CSALAGGQETQYF. DNA of the CDR3: TGCAGTGCTCTAGCGGGGGGACAAGAGACCCAGTACTTC. The rearrangement links TRBV20-1 to TRBJ2-5, with 11 bases identical to TRBD2. This CDR3 region has 13 residues. Germline CDR1 and CDR2: DFQATT and SNEGSKA (reference sequence). V gave up 5 bases and J gave up 2 bases; unmatched junction bases: 1.

The chain links TRBV6-6 to TRBJ2-7, with 8 bases lining up with TRBD1. The trim removed 5 bases at V and 7 bases at J, leaving 16 bases unmatched. This CDR3 spans 16 amino acids. CDR1 and CDR2 from the germline V gene are MNHNY and SVGAGI (reference sequence). The chain's CDR3 is CASSTQDRALTGEQYF. CDR3 nucleotides: TGTGCCAGCAGTACCCAGGACAGGGCCCTCACTGGGGAGCAGTACTTC.

This clonotype has more than one count but fewer than ten. This rearrangement joins TRBV5-6 to TRBJ2-1; tentatively, D is TRBD1 (6 bases). V was shortened by 4 bases and J by 4 bases, with 12 bases between the two germline ends. The CDR3 is 14 amino acids. Looked up from germline, CDR1 is SGHDT and CDR2 is YYEEEE. The CDR3 region is CASSPGQYYNEQFF. CDR3 in DNA: TGTGCCAGCAGCCCCGGACAGTATTACAATGAGCAGTTCTTC. Full variable domain (rest looked up from reference TRBV5-6 and TRBJ2-1): DAGVTQSPTHLIKTRGQQVTLRCSPKSGHDTVSWYQQALGQGPQFIFQYYEEEERQRGNFPDRFSGHQFPNYSSELNVNALLLGDSALYLCASSPGQYYNEQFFGPGTRLTVL.

A remark on this clonotype: The missing conserved phenylalanine or tryptophan at the end of this CDR3 makes a read error likely. This sequence joins TRBV4-3 and TRBJ1-2; D unresolved. Germline V lookup: CDR1 LGHNA, CDR2 YSLEER. V lost 0 bases and J lost 2, with 13 bases in between. The CDR3 has 16 amino acids. CDR3 nucleotide sequence: TGCGCCAGCAGCCAAGATATGAAAGGTCGGAACTATGGCTACACCCTC. It is translated as CASSQDMKGRNYGYTL.

The CDR3: CASSKREGINQPQHF. The CDR3 DNA is TGTGCCAGTAGTAAACGAGAGGGAATCAATCAGCCCCAGCATTTT. J is TRBJ1-5 and V is TRBV19; unclear D gene. The length of the CDR3 is 15 residues. V shed 4 bases and J shed 3 bases, with 13 bases lying between them. Germline-derived CDR1 and CDR2 are LNHDA and SQIVND (reference sequence).

The V and J genes are TRBV4-2 and TRBJ2-7, with 7 bases that match TRBD1. Trimming removed 4 bases from V and 1 base from J; junction bases left unmatched: 7. The CDR3 spans 15 residues. Germline assignment: CDR1 LGHNA and CDR2 YNFKEQ. The chain's CDR3 is CASSLDRVGSYEQYF. The CDR3 DNA sequence: TGTGCCAGCAGCCTCGACAGGGTAGGATCCTACGAGCAGTACTTC.

This clonotype has a single count. The rearrangement uses TRBV5-1 and TRBJ2-5; D not certain. The V and J ends lost 3 bases and 1 base respectively, with 13 bases between them. The CDR3 covers 15 residues. Germline V gene data show CDR1 as SGHRS and CDR2 as YFSETQ. The CDR3 reads CASSSLVPGQETQYF. CDR3 DNA sequence: TGCGCCAGCAGCTCCTTAGTTCCGGGCCAAGAGACCCAGTACTTC.

With regard to this clonotype: A junction end diverges from the germline sequence, so it may reflect a read error. This chain connects TRBV20-1 to TRBJ2-1, with D maybe TRBD2 (6 bases). CDR3 length equals 15 residues. CDR1 and CDR2 from the germline V gene are DFQATT and SNEGSKA (reference sequence). CDR3 sequence (DNA): TGCAGTGCTAGAGCTGGCCGGGACTCCTTCAATGAGCAGTTCTTC. Encoded protein: CSARAGRDSFNEQFF.

This chain uses TRBV16 with TRBJ2-1; perhaps TRBD2 as D (5 bases). CDR3 length: 14 residues. Germline V gene data show CDR1 as KGHSY and CDR2 as FQNENV. Trimming took 4 bases from V and 6 from J, leaving 13 bases between them. CDR3 region: CASSLREGRNEQFF. CDR3 bases: TGTGCCAGCAGCCTAAGAGAGGGTCGCAATGAGCAGTTCTTC.